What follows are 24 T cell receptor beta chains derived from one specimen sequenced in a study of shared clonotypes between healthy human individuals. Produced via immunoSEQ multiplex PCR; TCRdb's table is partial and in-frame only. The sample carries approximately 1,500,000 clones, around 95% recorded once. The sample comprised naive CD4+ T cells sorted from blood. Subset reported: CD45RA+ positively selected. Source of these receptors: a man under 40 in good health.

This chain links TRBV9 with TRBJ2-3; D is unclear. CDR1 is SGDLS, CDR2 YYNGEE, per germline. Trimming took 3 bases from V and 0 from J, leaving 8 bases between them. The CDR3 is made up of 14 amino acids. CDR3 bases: TGTGCCAGCAGCGGCGACCCTAGCACAGATACGCAGTATTTT. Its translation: CASSGDPSTDTQYF.

CDR3 nucleotides: TGTGCCAGCAGCAACGACAGGGCCGGCTCCTACGAGCAGTACTTC. Protein: CASSNDRAGSYEQYF. The chain uses TRBV28 and TRBJ2-7, with 7 positions matching TRBD1. The CDR3 loop spans 15 amino acids. In germline, CDR1 is MDHEN, CDR2 SYDVKM. The V gene end was trimmed by 6 bases and the J gene end by 0 bases; junction bases not matched to a gene: 8. The full variable domain, with the rest looked up from reference TRBV28 and TRBJ2-7, is DVKVTQSSRYLVKRTGEKVFLECVQDMDHENMFWYRQDPGLGLRLIYFSYDVKMKEKGDIPEGYSVSREKKERFSLILESASTNQTSMYLCASSNDRAGSYEQYFGPGTRLTVT.

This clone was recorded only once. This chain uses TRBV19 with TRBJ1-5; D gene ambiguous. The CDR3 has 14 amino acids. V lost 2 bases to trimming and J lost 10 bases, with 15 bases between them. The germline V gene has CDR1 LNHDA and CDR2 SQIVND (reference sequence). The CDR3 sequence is CASSIRTDRSPQHF. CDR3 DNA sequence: TGTGCCAGTAGTATAAGGACGGACCGTAGTCCCCAGCATTTT.

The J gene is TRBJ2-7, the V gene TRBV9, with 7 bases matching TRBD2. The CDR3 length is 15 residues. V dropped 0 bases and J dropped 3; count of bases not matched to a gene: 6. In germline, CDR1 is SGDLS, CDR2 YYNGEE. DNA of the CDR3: TGTGCCAGCAGCGTAGGGGGACTAAGAGGCTACGAGCAGTACTTC. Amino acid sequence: CASSVGGLRGYEQYF.

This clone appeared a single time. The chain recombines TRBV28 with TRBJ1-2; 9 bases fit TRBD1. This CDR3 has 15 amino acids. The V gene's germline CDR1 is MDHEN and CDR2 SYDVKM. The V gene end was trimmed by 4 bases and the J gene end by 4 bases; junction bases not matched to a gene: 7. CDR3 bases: TGTGCCAGCAGTTCCCCCGGGACAGGGTTCTATGGCTACACCTTC. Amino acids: CASSSPGTGFYGYTF.

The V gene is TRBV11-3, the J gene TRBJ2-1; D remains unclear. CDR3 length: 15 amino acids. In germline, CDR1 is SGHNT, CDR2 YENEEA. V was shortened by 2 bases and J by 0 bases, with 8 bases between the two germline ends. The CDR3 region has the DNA TGTGCCAGCAGCTTAAGACTGAACTCCTACAATGAGCAGTTCTTC. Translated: CASSLRLNSYNEQFF.

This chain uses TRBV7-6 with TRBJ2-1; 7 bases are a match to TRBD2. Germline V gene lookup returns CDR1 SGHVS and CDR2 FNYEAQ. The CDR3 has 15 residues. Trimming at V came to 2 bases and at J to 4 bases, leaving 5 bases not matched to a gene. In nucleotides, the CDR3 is TGTGCCAGCAGCTTATCGGGGACTAAATACAATGAGCAGTTCTTC. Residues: CASSLSGTKYNEQFF.

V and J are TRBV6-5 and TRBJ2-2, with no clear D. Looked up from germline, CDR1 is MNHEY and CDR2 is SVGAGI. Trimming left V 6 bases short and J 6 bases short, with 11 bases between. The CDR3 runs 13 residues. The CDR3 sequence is CASSTPPSGELFF. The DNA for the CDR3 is TGTGCCAGCAGCACCCCACCCTCCGGGGAGCTGTTTTTT.

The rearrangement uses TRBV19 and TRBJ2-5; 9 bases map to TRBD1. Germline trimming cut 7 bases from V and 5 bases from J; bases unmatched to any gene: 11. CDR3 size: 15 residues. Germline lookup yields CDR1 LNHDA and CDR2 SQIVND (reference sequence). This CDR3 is CASNQGDRDLETQYF. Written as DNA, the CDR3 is TGTGCCAGTAACCAGGGGGACAGGGACTTGGAGACCCAGTACTTC.

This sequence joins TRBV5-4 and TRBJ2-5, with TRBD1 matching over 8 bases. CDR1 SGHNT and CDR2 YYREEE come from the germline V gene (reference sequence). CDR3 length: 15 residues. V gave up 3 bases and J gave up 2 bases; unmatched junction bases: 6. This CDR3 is CASSWEYRGQETQYF. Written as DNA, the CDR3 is TGTGCCAGCAGCTGGGAGTACAGGGGGCAAGAGACCCAGTACTTC.

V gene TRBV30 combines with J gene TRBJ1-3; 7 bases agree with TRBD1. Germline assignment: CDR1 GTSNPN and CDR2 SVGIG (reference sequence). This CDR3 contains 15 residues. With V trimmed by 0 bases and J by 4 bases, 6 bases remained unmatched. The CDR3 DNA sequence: TGTGCCTGGAGTGTTCGACAGGGAAAGGGAAACACCATATATTTT. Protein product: CAWSVRQGKGNTIYF. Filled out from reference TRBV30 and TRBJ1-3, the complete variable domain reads SQTIHQWPATLVQPVGSPLSLECTVEGTSNPNLYWYRQAAGRGLQLLFYSVGIGQISSEVPQNLSASRPQDRQFILSSKKLLLSDSGFYLCAWSVRQGKGNTIYFGEGSWLTVV.

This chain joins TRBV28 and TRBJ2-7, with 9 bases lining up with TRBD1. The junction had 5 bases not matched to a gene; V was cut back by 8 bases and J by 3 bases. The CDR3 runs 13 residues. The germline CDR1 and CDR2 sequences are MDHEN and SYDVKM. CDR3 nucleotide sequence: TGTGCCAGCGGACAGGGGTTGGTCTACGAGCAGTACTTC. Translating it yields CASGQGLVYEQYF.

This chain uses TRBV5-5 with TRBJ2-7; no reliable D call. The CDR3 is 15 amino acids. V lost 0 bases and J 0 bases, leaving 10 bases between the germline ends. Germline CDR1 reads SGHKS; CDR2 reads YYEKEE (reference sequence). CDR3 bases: TGTGCCAGCAGCTTGGGCGGAAGGAGCTCCTACGAGCAGTACTTC. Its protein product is CASSLGGRSSYEQYF.

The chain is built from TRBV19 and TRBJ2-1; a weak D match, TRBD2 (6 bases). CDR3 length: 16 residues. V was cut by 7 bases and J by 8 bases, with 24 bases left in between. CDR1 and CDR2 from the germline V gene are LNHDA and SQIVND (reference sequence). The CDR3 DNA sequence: TGTGCCAGTAACACGAGGTGGGACTCAGGCCTGGATGAGCAGTTCTTC. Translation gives CASNTRWDSGLDEQFF.

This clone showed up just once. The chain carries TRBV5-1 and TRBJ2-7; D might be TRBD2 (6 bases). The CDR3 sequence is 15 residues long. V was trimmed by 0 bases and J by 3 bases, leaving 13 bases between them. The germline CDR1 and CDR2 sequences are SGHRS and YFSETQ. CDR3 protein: CASSLGPGDNYEQYF. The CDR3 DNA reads TGCGCCAGCAGCTTGGGTCCGGGGGATAACTACGAGCAGTACTTC.

The CDR3 here is CASSIGATGDTYEQYF. In nucleotides, the CDR3 is TGTGCCAGTAGTATAGGGGCGACAGGGGACACCTACGAGCAGTACTTC. The chain employs TRBV19 and TRBJ2-7, with 8 positions matching TRBD1. V dropped 1 base and J dropped 2; count of bases not matched to a gene: 7. The CDR3 spans 16 residues. CDR1 is LNHDA and CDR2 is SQIVND in the germline V gene (reference sequence).

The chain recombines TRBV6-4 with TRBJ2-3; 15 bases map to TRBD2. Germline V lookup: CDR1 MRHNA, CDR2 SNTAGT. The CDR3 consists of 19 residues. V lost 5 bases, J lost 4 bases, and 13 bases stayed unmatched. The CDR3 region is CASSRLGTSGRSVPDTQYF. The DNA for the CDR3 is TGTGCCAGCAGTCGACTCGGGACTAGCGGGAGGTCGGTCCCAGATACGCAGTATTTT.

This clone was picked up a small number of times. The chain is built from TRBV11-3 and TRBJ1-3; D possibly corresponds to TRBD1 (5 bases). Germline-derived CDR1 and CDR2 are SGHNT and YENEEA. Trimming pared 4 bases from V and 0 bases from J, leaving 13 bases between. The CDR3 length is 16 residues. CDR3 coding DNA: TGTGCCAGCAGCTCCTGGGACGGTAGCTCTGGAAACACCATATATTTT. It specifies CASSSWDGSSGNTIYF.

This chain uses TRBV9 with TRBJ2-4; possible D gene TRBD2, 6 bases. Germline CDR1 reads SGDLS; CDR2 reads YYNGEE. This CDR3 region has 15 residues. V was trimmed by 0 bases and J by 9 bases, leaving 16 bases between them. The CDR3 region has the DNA TGTGCCAGCAGCGTAGACTCGAGACTAGAAGGCATTCAGTACTTC. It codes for CASSVDSRLEGIQYF.

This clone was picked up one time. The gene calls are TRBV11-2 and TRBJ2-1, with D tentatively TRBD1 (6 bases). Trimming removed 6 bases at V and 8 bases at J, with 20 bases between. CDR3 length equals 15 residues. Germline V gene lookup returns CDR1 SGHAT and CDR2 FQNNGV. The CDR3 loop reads CASSSTGNPVYEQFF. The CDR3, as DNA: TGTGCCAGCAGTTCCACAGGGAACCCGGTCTATGAGCAGTTCTTC.

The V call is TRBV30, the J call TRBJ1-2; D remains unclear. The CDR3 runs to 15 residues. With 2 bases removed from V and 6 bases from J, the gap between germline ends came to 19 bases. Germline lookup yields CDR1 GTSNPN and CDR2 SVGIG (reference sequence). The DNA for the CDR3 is TGTGCCTGGAGTCGGAGGTCGAGTATTCAGAATGGCTACACCTTC. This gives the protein CAWSRRSSIQNGYTF.

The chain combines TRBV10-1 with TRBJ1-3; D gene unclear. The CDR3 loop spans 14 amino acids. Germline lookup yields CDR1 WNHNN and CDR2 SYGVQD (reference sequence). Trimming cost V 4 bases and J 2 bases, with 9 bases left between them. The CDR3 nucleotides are TGCGCCAGCAGTGTCGGAGGGCCTGGAAACACCATATATTTT. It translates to CASSVGGPGNTIYF.

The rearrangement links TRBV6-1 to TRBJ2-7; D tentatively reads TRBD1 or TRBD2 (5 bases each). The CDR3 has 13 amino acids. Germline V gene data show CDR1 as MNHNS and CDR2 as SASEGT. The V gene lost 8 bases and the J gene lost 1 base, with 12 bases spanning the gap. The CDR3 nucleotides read TGTGCCAGCGGACGAGGGACGTCCTACGAGCAGTACTTC. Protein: CASGRGTSYEQYF.

The CDR3 sequence is CASSPPFSGRAAEQYF. CDR3 sequence (DNA): TGTGCCAGCTCACCACCGTTCAGCGGGAGGGCCGCCGAGCAGTACTTC. This chain connects TRBV18 to TRBJ2-7, with TRBD2 matching over 10 bases. Germline V CDR1 and CDR2: KGHSH, LQKENI. The V and J ends lost 0 bases and 6 bases, in that order; junction bases with no gene match: 8. The CDR3 contains 16 residues.